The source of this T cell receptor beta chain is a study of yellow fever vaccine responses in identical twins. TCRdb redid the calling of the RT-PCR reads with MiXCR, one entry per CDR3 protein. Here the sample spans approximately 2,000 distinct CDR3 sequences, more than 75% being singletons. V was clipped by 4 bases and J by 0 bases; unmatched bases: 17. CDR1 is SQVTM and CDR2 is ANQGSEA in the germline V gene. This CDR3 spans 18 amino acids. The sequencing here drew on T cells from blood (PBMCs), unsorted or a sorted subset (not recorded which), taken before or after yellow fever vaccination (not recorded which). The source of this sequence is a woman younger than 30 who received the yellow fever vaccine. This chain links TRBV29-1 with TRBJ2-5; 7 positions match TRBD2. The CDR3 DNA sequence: TGCAGCGTTGTTAGTCGACGGGAGCGGGGCCCGTACCAAGAGACCCAGTACTTC. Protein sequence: CSVVSRRERGPYQETQYF.